These 22 T cell receptor beta chains originate from one sample sequenced in a study of T cells in Graves' hyperthyroidism and ophthalmopathy. Amplified TCR beta CDR3 regions came from RNA transcripts. Researchers ran a first-round RT-PCR on the TCR CDR3 using the HTBI primer set. TCRdb ran MiXCR on the multiplex PCR reads and lists one entry per CDR3 protein. Found here are around 600,000 distinct CDR3 sequences, 45% of them singletons; the top ten hold approximately 7.2%. The sample comprised peripheral blood or thyroid tissue (not recorded which). Receptors were obtained from an adult man with Graves' disease, either hyperthyroidism or ophthalmopathy (not recorded which).

The chain links TRBV15 to TRBJ1-5; no clear D. CDR1 LNHNV and CDR2 YYDKDF come from the germline V gene (reference sequence). V shed 6 bases and J shed 13 bases, with 13 bases lying between them. CDR3 length: 11 residues. CDR3 nucleotide sequence: TGTGCCACCAGTTCTTCGGCGGAGCAGCATTTT. Translation: CATSSSAEQHF.

V is TRBV19 and J is TRBJ1-5; D is ambiguous. Germline V lookup: CDR1 LNHDA, CDR2 SQIVND (reference sequence). Trimming took 5 bases from V and 11 from J, leaving 19 bases between them. CDR3 size: 14 residues. The CDR3 coding sequence is TGTGCCAGTAGTCTCTGGAGAGGTGACGAGACCCAGCATTTT. The encoded protein is CASSLWRGDETQHF.

This clonotype was counted between two and nine times. This rearrangement joins TRBV7-9 to TRBJ2-5; 15 nucleotides agree with TRBD2. The length of the CDR3 is 17 residues. Germline CDR1 reads SEHNR; CDR2 reads FQNEAQ (reference sequence). V lost 4 bases, J lost 9 bases, and 12 bases stayed unmatched. This CDR3 reads CASSSLPGLAGGGAQYF. The CDR3 DNA follows: TGTGCCAGCAGCTCGCTGCCGGGACTAGCGGGGGGCGGGGCCCAGTACTTC.

Concerning this clonotype: Here the CDR3 omits its conserved ending phenylalanine or tryptophan, so a read error is the likely source. Because the CDR3's place on the DNA is in doubt, the DNA is left out and the CDR3 is given as listed by TCRdb. V and J are TRBV15 and TRBJ2-6; the tabulated D call, TRBD1, remains unverified against the DNA. Germline V lookup: CDR1 LNHNV, CDR2 YYDKDF (reference sequence). The CDR3 spans 8 amino acids, including both terminal residues. CDR3 loop: CATSTSGT.

This clonotype was seen more than once but under ten times. This chain connects TRBV11-2 to TRBJ1-1, with 10 bases identical to TRBD1. CDR3 length: 18 amino acids. Losses at the gene ends were 5 bases for V and 0 bases for J; bases not matched to a gene: 12. Germline lookup yields CDR1 SGHAT and CDR2 FQNNGV. CDR3 protein: CASSPRDRGLRMNTEAFF. The CDR3 DNA reads TGTGCCAGCAGCCCACGTGACAGGGGGCTAAGGATGAACACTGAAGCTTTCTTT.

This sequence joins TRBV29-1 and TRBJ1-5; D might be TRBD1 (6 bases). This CDR3 is 14 amino acids long. V shed 5 bases and J shed 6 bases, with 17 bases lying between them. From germline, CDR1 is SQVTM and CDR2 ANQGSEA. The CDR3 bases are TGCAGCGTTATTGCGCGGGCAGGGGTTCAGCCCCAGCATTTT. Its translation: CSVIARAGVQPQHF.

The rearrangement uses TRBV11-2 and TRBJ2-5; D unclear. Germline CDR1 is SGHAT and CDR2 is FQNNGV. This CDR3 is built from 15 residues. V gave up 3 bases and J gave up 3 bases, with 14 bases separating them. The CDR3 DNA reads TGTGCCAGCAGCTTGTTTGGGTCCCTGAAAGAGACCCAGTACTTC. Translating gives CASSLFGSLKETQYF.

Details on this clonotype: Since the CDR3 does not end with the conserved phenylalanine or tryptophan, this likely comes from a read error. This chain's CDR3 is CASSKRQQETQYL. CDR3 DNA sequence: TGTGCCAGCAGCAAGCGACAGCAAGAGACCCAGTACCTC. The V gene is TRBV11-1, the J gene TRBJ2-5; a possible D gene is TRBD1 (5 bases). CDR3 length equals 13 residues. Trimming cost V 5 bases and J 2 bases, with 9 bases left between them. Germline-derived CDR1 and CDR2 are SGHAT and FQDESV (reference sequence).

DNA of the CDR3: TGCAGTGCTAGGGGAACTAGTAAACCGGTCACCGGGGAGCTGTTTTTT. It is translated as CSARGTSKPVTGELFF. This rearrangement joins TRBV20-1 to TRBJ2-2; maybe TRBD2 (5 bases). This CDR3 comprises 16 residues. V was clipped by 3 bases and J by 4 bases, with 18 bases between them. In germline, CDR1 is DFQATT, CDR2 SNEGSKA (reference sequence).

The rearrangement joins TRBV7-2 to TRBJ2-5, with TRBD1 as a possible D gene (6 bases). In germline, CDR1 is SGHTA, CDR2 FQGNSA. Trimming left V 11 bases short and J 3 bases short, with 28 bases between. The CDR3 runs to 17 residues. CDR3 sequence (DNA): TGTGCCGCCGTTTTGGACAGCTTAGAAGTTGTCGAAGAGACCCAGTACTTC. Translated, it gives CAAVLDSLEVVEETQYF. The entire variable domain, with the rest obtained from reference TRBV7-2 and TRBJ2-5, is as follows: GAGVSQSPSNKVTEKGKDVELRCDPISGHTALYWYRQSLGQGLEFLIYFQGNSAPDKSGLPSDRFSAERTGGSVSTLTIQRTQQEDSAVYLCAAVLDSLEVVEETQYFGPGTRLLVL.

This clonotype was seen repeatedly, ten times or more. This chain links TRBV2 with TRBJ1-2, with D possibly TRBD1 on 5 matching bases. Looked up from germline, CDR1 is SNHLY and CDR2 is FYNNEI. This CDR3 region has 14 residues. V was pared by 7 bases and J by 2 bases, with 14 bases between. The DNA for the CDR3 is TGTGCCAGCAAAACTCAGGGCGGGAACTATGGCTACACCTTC. This sequence encodes CASKTQGGNYGYTF.

The V and J genes are TRBV20-1 and TRBJ2-7; D possibly corresponds to TRBD2 (5 bases). Trimming shortened V by 0 bases and J by 7 bases, and 22 bases separated the two germline ends. This CDR3 spans 16 amino acids. Germline V gene data show CDR1 as DFQATT and CDR2 as SNEGSKA (reference sequence). The CDR3 DNA is TGCAGTGCTAGAGACCCCGCAAGTCGGGGAACGGAAGAGCAGTACTTC. Amino acids: CSARDPASRGTEEQYF.

The V call is TRBV10-3, the J call TRBJ1-4; perhaps TRBD1 as D (6 bases). The CDR3 contains 11 residues. The germline V gene has CDR1 ENHRY and CDR2 SYGVKD. V was clipped by 7 bases and J by 8 bases, with 8 bases between them. CDR3 DNA sequence: TGTGCCATCAAACAGGGAGAAAAACTGTTTTTT. This codes for CAIKQGEKLFF.

The chain carries TRBV10-3 and TRBJ1-2, with 8 positions matching TRBD1. CDR3 length: 12 amino acids. V lost 6 bases, J lost 8 bases, and 5 bases stayed unmatched. Germline assignment: CDR1 ENHRY and CDR2 SYGVKD. CDR3 residues: CAIRAGGDGYTF. CDR3 DNA sequence: TGTGCCATCAGGGCAGGGGGCGACGGCTACACCTTC.

Only one count was recorded for this clonotype. Since no conserved phenylalanine or tryptophan closes the CDR3, a read error is the likely cause. The limits of the CDR3 on the DNA are not certain, so only TCRdb's listed CDR3 is given. Here the CDR3 reads CASSPTDRAG. V is TRBV6-5 and J is TRBJ2-2. Including both end residues, the CDR3 is 10 amino acids long. Germline CDR1 and CDR2: MNHEY and SVGAGI.

On this clonotype: One end of the junction fails to match germline, which may point to a read error. The chain has TRBV10-2 and TRBJ1-5; D unresolved. Germline CDR1 and CDR2: WSHSY and SAAADI. The CDR3 has 15 amino acids. CDR3 bases: TGTGCCATCAGTGCTAGCCCGCATACCAATCAGCCCCAGCATTTT. It is translated as CAISASPHTNQPQHF.

This clonotype came up a few times. The V call is TRBV29-1, the J call TRBJ2-7; no clear D gene. Looked up from germline, CDR1 is SQVTM and CDR2 is ANQGSEA. The germline V and J ends were trimmed by 7 bases and 4 bases, with 14 bases remaining between them. This CDR3 is 12 amino acids long. For the CDR3, the DNA is TGCAGCGCCGGCCTCGACGAATACGAGCAGTACTTC. Amino acids: CSAGLDEYEQYF.

About this clonotype: The CDR3 carries no conserved terminal phenylalanine or tryptophan, so it likely arises from a read error. The CDR3 protein is CASREAGSNTEAFL. As DNA, the CDR3 is TGTGCCAGCAGGGAAGCAGGGAGCAACACTGAAGCTTTCCTT. V and J are TRBV6-1 and TRBJ1-1, with a tentative D call TRBD1 (5 bases). The CDR3 sequence is 14 residues long. Per the germline V gene, CDR1 is MNHNS and CDR2 is SASEGT.

This clonotype was picked up many times. V is TRBV7-9 and J is TRBJ2-2; D remains ambiguous. The CDR3 totals 13 residues. Trimming shortened V by 3 bases and J by 5 bases, and 7 bases separated the two germline ends. CDR1 and CDR2 from the germline V gene are SEHNR and FQNEAQ (reference sequence). The CDR3 here is CASSFSSTGELFF. CDR3 nucleotide sequence: TGTGCCAGCAGCTTCTCCTCTACCGGGGAGCTGTTTTTT.

This clonotype was counted at least ten times. The chain joins TRBV19 to TRBJ1-5; a possible D gene is TRBD1 (5 bases). This CDR3 comprises 12 residues. Trimming pared 7 bases from V and 1 base from J, leaving 5 bases between. Germline CDR1 LNHDA, CDR2 SQIVND (reference sequence). CDR3 sequence reads: CASNRSNQPQHF. In DNA form, the CDR3 reads TGTGCCAGTAACAGGAGCAATCAGCCCCAGCATTTT.

Turning to this clonotype: With a much larger clone just one base away, this may be a read error. V and J are TRBV7-2 and TRBJ1-2, with no clear D. The CDR3 spans 14 residues. Per the germline V gene, CDR1 is SGHTA and CDR2 is FQGNSA. V was trimmed by 6 bases and J by 7 bases, leaving 18 bases between them. The CDR3 loop is CASSPTTRKGGYTF. The CDR3 coding sequence is TGTGCCAGCAGTCCGACGACAAGGAAGGGTGGCTACACCTTC. The full variable domain, with the rest looked up from reference TRBV7-2 and TRBJ1-2, is GAGVSQSPSNKVTEKGKDVELRCDPISGHTALYWYRQSLGQGLEFLIYFQGNSAPDKSGLPSDRFSAERTGGSVSTLTIQRTQQEDSAVYLCASSPTTRKGGYTFGSGTRLTVV.

The table lists this clonotype with many counts. V is TRBV7-8 and J is TRBJ1-2; D remains unclear. Trimming removed 1 base from V and 2 bases from J, with 8 bases in between. The germline V gene encodes CDR1 SGHVS and CDR2 FQNEAQ. The CDR3 runs 14 residues. CDR3 sequence reads: CASSLGGTNYGYTF. CDR3 DNA sequence: TGTGCCAGCAGCTTAGGTGGCACGAACTATGGCTACACCTTC.